This is a list of T cell receptor beta chains from one sample in a study of human T cells and chemical hapten exposure. Each CDR3 protein gets one entry after TCRdb re-called the RACE reads with MiXCR. Among 250,000 to 300,000 distinct CDR3 sequences listed, around 7.7% were seen once. Sequences were derived from whole blood, sampled in connection with sensitization to the hapten diphenylcyclopropenone (DPC). These receptors were obtained from a man between 18 and 29 years old with alopecia areata. Some clones in this sample may be carry-over from other donors' samples. Both conserved end residues are part of each CDR3.

J,V,CDR3
TRBJ2-3,TRBV10-3,CAISSRDRPTDTQYF
TRBJ2-3,TRBV10-3,CATLAMQVVTSTDTQYF
TRBJ2-3,TRBV20-1,CSAREDRGGDTQYF
TRBJ2-3,TRBV6-5,CASSYSSGLASDTQYF
TRBJ2-5,TRBV12-3/TRBV12-4,CASAQRGRGETQYF
TRBJ2-1,TRBV6-2/TRBV6-3,CASSLPHWGAYNEQFF
TRBJ2-7,TRBV20-1,CSARTALSYEQYF
TRBJ2-3,TRBV12-3/TRBV12-4,CASSQGLAGGPLTDTQYF
TRBJ2-5,TRBV7-3,CASSLTGAAQETQYF
TRBJ1-4,TRBV15,CATSLGHSTNEKLFF
TRBJ1-2,TRBV5-1,CASSLPGLNYGYTF
TRBJ1-1,TRBV12-3/TRBV12-4,CASSPGDRPLTEAFF
.,TRBV11-2,CASSLAGGGETQFF
TRBJ2-5,TRBV7-2,CASSLGAWYQETQYF
TRBJ2-4,TRBV20-1,CSARPLRTGGVKNIQYF
TRBJ2-5,TRBV3-1,CASRGLSVETQYF
TRBJ1-5,TRBV5-6,CASSFDGGQGKSPQHF
TRBJ2-2,TRBV24-1,CATSDSPGQEFNTGELFF
TRBJ2-1,TRBV28,CASLRSSYNEQFF
TRBJ1-5,TRBV21-1,CANSKDKGQNNQPQHF
TRBJ2-2,TRBV20-1,CSAWDRSTGELFF
TRBJ1-4,TRBV5-1,CASSLEGNEKLFF
TRBJ2-1,TRBV14,CASSQDLLGPGQFF
TRBJ1-2,TRBV7-9,CASSLGAVGYTF
TRBJ1-2,TRBV29-1,CSVTESYGYTF
TRBJ2-3,TRBV20-1,CSARGPGTRIGDTQYF
TRBJ1-4,TRBV28,CASSLPGERSEKLFF
TRBJ1-1,TRBV20-1,CSAAGTGGVNTEAFF
TRBJ1-1,TRBV29-1,CSAPHTGTGGENTEAFF
TRBJ2-3,TRBV7-2,CASSPGTSGGFTDTQYF
TRBJ1-4,TRBV4-1,CASSQERTGANEKLFF
TRBJ1-2,TRBV12-3/TRBV12-4,CASRLSLGRGNYGYTF
TRBJ1-2,TRBV7-9,CASSHDSNYGYTF
TRBJ2-5,TRBV20-1,CSTFGQEQTQYF
TRBJ2-4,TRBV7-9,CASSLTTSGDIQYF
TRBJ2-1,TRBV7-9,CASSLACGVKNEQFF
TRBJ1-5,TRBV5-1,CASSSARALNQPQHF